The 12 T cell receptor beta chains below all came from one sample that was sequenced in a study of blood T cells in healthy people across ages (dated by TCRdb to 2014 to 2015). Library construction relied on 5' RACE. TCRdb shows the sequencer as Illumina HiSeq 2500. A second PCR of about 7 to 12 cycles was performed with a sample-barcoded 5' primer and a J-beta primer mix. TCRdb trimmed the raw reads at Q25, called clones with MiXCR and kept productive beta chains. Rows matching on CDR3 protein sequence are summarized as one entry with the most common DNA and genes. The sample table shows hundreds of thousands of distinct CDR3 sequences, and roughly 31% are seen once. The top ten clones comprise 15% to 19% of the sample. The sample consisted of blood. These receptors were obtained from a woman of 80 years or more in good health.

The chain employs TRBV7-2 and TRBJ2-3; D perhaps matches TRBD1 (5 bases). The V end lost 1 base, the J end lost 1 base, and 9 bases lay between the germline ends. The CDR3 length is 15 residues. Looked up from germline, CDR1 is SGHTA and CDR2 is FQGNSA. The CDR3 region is CASSLGRQRTDTQYF. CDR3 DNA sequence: TGTGCCAGCAGCTTAGGTAGACAGCGCACAGATACGCAGTATTTT.

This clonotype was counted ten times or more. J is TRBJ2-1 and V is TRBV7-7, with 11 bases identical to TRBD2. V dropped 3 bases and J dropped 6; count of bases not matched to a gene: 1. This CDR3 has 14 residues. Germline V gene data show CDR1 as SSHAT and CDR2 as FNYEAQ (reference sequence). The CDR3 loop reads CASSLGTSGNEQFF. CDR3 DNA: TGTGCCAGCAGCTTGGGGACTAGCGGCAATGAGCAGTTCTTC.

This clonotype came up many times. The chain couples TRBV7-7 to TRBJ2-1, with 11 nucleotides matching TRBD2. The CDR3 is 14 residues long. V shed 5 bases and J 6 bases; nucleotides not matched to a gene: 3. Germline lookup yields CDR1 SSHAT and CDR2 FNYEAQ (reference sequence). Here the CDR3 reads CASSLGLAGNEQFF. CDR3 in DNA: TGTGCCAGCAGCCTTGGACTAGCGGGCAATGAGCAGTTCTTC.

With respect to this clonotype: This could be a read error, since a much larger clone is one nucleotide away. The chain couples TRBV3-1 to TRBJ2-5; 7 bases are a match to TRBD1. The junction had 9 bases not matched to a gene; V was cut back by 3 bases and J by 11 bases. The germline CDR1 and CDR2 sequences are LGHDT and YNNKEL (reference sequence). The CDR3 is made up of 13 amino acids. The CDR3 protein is CASSQEQGIKQYF. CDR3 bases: TGTGCCAGCAGCCAGGAACAGGGGATTAAGCAGTACTTC.

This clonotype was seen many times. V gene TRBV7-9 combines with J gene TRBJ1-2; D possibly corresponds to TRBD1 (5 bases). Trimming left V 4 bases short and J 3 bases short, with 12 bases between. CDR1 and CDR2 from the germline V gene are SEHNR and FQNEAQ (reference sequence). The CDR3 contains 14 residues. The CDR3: CASSSPRGHYGYTF. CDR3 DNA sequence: TGTGCCAGCAGCTCCCCCCGGGGACACTATGGCTACACCTTC.

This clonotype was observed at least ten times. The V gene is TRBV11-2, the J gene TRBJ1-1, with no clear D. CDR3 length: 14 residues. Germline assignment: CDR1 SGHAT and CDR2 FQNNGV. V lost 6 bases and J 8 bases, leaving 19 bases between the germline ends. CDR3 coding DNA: TGTGCCAGCAGTCTTACTGGACCTTGGGAAGAAGCTTTCTTT. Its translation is CASSLTGPWEEAFF.

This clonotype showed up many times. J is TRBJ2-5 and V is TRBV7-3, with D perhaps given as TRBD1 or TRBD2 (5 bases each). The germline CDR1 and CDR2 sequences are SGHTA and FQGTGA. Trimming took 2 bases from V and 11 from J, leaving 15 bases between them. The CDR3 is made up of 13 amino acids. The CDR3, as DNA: TGTGCCAGCAGCTTAGGGGGTATCAATGAGCAGTACTTC. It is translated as CASSLGGINEQYF.

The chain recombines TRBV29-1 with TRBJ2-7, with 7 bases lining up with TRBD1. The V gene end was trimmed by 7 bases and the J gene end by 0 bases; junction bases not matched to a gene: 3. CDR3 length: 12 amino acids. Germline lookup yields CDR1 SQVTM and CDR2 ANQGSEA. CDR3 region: CSAGTDSYEQYF. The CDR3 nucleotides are TGCAGCGCCGGGACAGACTCCTACGAGCAGTACTTC.

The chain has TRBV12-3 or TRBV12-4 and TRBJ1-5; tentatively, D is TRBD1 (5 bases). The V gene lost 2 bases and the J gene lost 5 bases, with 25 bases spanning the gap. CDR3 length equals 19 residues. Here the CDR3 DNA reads TGTGCCAGCAGTTTACTGGCCGGGACCTCTTCAAGTTGGGATCAGCCCCAGCATTTT. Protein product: CASSLLAGTSSSWDQPQHF.

The CDR3 DNA follows: TGTGCCAGCAGCTCCGAGGGGGGTGGGGGTGAAAAACTGTTTTTT. Its translation: CASSSEGGGGEKLFF. The V and J genes are TRBV7-9 and TRBJ1-4; D might be TRBD1 (6 bases). This CDR3 region has 15 residues. V was cut by 4 bases and J by 7 bases, with 16 bases left in between. Per germline, CDR1 SEHNR and CDR2 FQNEAQ (reference sequence).

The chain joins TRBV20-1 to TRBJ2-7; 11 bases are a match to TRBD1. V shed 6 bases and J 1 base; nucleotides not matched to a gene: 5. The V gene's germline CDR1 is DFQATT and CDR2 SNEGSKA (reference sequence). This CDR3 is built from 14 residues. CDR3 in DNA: TGCAGTGCCCCAGGGGACAGGGGGTCCTACGAGCAGTACTTC. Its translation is CSAPGDRGSYEQYF.

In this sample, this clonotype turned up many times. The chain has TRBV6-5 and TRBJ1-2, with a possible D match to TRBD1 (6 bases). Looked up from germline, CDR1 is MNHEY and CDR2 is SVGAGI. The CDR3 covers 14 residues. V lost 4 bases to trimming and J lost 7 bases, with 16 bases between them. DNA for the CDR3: TGTGCCAGCAGTTCCTCCCAGGGGTTGGGTGGCTACACCTTC. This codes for CASSSSQGLGGYTF.